This TCR beta chain was sequenced in a study of blood T cell repertoires in COVID-19. About the research overall: Material from acute and convalescent COVID-19 was sourced from the United States, Italy and Spain. PBMCs, B-cell-depleted T cells, or T cells provided the cDNA or gDNA that made up the material.

Clones were read by immunoSEQ multiplex PCR, and TCRdb kept only the in-frame ones, dropping some. This sample yields more than 85,000 clones, of which roughly 88% are seen a single time; 7.9% belongs to the top ten. Germline CDR1 is SGHRS and CDR2 is YFSETQ. The CDR3 sequence is 16 residues long. V lost 5 bases and J 8 bases, leaving 26 bases between the germline ends. This clone was detected only once. Sequenced material: peripheral blood. The rearrangement links TRBV5-1 to TRBJ2-7, with D perhaps matching TRBD2 (5 bases). The clonotype originates from a woman of 80 years or more with active or convalescent COVID-19. As DNA, the CDR3 is TGCGCCAGCAGGCTGGAGGCTGGTTCTACCGGGATAAAGCAGTACTTC. It translates to CASRLEAGSTGIKQYF.